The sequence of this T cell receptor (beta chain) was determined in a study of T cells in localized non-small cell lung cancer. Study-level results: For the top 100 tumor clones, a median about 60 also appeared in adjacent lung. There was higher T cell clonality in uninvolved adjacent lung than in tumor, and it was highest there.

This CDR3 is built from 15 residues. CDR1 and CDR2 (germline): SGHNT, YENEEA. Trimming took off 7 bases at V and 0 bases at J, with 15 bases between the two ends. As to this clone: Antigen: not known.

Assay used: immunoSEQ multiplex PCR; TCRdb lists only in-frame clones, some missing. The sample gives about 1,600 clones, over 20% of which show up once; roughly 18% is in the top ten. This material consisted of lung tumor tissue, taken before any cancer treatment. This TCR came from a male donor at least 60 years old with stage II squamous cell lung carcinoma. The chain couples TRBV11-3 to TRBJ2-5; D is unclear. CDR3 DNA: TGTGCCAGCACTAAAACGGTCCAATACCAAGAGACCCAGTACTTC. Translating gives CASTKTVQYQETQYF.